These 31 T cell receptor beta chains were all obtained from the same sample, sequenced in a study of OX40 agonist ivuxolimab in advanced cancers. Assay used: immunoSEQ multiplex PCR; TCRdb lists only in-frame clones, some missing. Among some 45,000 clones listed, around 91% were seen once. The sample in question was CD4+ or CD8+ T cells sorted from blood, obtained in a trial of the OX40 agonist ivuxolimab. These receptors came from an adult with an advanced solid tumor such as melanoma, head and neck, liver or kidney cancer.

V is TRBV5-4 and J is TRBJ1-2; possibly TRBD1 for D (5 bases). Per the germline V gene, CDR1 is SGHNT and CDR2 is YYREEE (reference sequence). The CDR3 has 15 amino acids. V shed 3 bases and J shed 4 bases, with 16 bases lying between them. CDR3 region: CASSSGTAIIYGYTF. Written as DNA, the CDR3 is TGTGCCAGCAGCTCGGGGACCGCTATCATCTATGGCTACACCTTC.

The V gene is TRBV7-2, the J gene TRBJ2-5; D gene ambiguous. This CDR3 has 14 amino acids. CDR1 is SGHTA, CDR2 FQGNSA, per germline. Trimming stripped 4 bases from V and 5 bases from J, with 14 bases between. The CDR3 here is CASSSQYIGETQYF. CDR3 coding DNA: TGTGCCAGCAGCTCACAGTACATCGGGGAGACCCAGTACTTC.

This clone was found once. This CDR3 is CASSLARGPGELFF. CDR3 nucleotides: TGTGCCAGCAGTCTTGCTAGGGGGCCCGGGGAGCTGTTTTTT. The gene calls are TRBV2 and TRBJ2-2; 7 bases align to TRBD1. This CDR3 has 14 amino acids. The V and J ends lost 5 bases and 6 bases, in that order; junction bases with no gene match: 6. CDR1 is SNHLY, CDR2 FYNNEI, per germline.

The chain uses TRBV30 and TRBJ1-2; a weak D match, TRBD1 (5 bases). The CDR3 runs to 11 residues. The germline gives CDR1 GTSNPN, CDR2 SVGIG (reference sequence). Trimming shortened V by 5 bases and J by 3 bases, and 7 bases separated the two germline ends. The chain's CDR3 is CAWDRYYGYTF. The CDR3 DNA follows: TGTGCCTGGGACAGATACTATGGCTACACCTTC.

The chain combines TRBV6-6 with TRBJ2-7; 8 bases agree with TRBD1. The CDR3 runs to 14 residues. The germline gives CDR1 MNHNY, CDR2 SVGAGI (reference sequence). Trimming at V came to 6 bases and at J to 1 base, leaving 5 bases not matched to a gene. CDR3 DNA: TGTGCCAGCAGCTCCGGACAGGGTTCCTACGAGCAGTACTTC. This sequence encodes CASSSGQGSYEQYF.

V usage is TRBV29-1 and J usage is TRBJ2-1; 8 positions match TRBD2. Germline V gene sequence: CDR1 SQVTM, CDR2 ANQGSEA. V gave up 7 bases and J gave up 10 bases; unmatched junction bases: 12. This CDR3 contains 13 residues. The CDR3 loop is CSALLSGGYEQFF. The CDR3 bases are TGCAGCGCCCTGTTAAGCGGGGGTTACGAGCAGTTCTTC.

The CDR3 DNA reads as TGTGCCAGCAGCGTAGCAGATGATACCTACTCTGGGGCCAACGTCCTGACTTTC. It codes for CASSVADDTYSGANVLTF. This chain links TRBV9 with TRBJ2-6, with unresolved D. Germline V gene sequence: CDR1 SGDLS, CDR2 YYNGEE. The CDR3 is 18 amino acids. V gave up 0 bases and J gave up 0 bases, with 13 bases separating them.

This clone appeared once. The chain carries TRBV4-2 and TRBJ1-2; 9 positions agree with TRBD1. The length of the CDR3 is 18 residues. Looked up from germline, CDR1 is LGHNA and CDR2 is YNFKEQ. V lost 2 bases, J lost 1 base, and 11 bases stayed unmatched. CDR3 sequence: CASSQPGTGRTINYGYTF. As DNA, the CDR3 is TGTGCCAGCAGCCAACCCGGGACAGGGAGGACTATTAACTATGGCTACACCTTC.

DNA for the CDR3: TGTGCCTGGAGTAGCGGCAACCTCAATCAGCCCCAGCATTTT. This codes for CAWSSGNLNQPQHF. The J gene is TRBJ1-5, the V gene TRBV30, with no clear D. The germline V gene has CDR1 GTSNPN and CDR2 SVGIG (reference sequence). This CDR3 spans 14 amino acids. Between the trimmed V and J ends, which lost 2 bases and 3 bases, there was a span of 11 bases.

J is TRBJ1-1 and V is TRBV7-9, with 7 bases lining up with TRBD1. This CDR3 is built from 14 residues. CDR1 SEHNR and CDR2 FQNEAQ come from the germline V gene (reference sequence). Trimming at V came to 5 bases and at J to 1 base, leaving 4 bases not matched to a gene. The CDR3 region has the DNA TGTGCCAGCAGCGGATACAGGGGGAACACTGAAGCTTTCTTT. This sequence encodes CASSGYRGNTEAFF.

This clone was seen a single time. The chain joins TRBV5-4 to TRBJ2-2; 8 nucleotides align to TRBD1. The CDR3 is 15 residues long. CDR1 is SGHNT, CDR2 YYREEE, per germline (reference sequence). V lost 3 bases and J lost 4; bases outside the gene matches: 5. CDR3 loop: CASSSTGGSTGELFF. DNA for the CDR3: TGTGCCAGCAGCTCTACAGGGGGGAGCACCGGGGAGCTGTTTTTT.

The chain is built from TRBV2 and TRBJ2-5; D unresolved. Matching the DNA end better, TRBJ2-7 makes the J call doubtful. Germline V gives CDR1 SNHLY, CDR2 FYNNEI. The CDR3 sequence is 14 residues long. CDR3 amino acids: CASSEGWQAYEQYF. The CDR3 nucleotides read TGTGCCAGCAGTGAAGGTTGGCAGGCCTACGAGCAGTACTTC.

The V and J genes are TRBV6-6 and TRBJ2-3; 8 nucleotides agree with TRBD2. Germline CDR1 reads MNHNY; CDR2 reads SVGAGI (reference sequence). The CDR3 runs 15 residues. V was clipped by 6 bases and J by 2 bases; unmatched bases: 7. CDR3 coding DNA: TGTGCCAGCAGGCCCGCGGGAGGCCACACAGATACGCAGTATTTT. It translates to CASRPAGGHTDTQYF.

The CDR3 DNA sequence: TGTGCCAGCAGCCGGACAGGGTTCGGCAATGAGCAGTTCTTC. Its protein product is CASSRTGFGNEQFF. This chain uses TRBV11-3 with TRBJ2-1; 8 bases match TRBD1. The CDR3 runs to 14 residues. V shed 5 bases and J 6 bases; nucleotides not matched to a gene: 6. Germline CDR1 reads SGHNT; CDR2 reads YENEEA. The full variable domain, in which reference TRBV11-3 and TRBJ2-1 provide the parts outside the CDR3, is EAGVVQSPRYKIIEKKQPVAFWCNPISGHNTLYWYLQNLGQGPELLIRYENEEAVDDSQLPKDRFSAERLKGVDSTLKIQPAELGDSAVYLCASSRTGFGNEQFFGPGTRLTVL.

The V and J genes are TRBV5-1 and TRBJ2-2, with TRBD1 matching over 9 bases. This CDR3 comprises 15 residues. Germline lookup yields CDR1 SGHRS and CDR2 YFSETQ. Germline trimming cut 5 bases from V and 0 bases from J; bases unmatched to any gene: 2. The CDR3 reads CASRRTGANTGELFF. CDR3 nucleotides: TGCGCCAGCAGGCGGACAGGGGCGAACACCGGGGAGCTGTTTTTT.

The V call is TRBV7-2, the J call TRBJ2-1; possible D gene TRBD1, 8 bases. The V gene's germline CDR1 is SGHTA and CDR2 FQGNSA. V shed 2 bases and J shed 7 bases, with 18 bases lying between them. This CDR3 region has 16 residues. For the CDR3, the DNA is TGTGCCAGCAGCTTACCGTACAGGGGGGGCCAGAATGAGCAGTTCTTC. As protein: CASSLPYRGGQNEQFF.

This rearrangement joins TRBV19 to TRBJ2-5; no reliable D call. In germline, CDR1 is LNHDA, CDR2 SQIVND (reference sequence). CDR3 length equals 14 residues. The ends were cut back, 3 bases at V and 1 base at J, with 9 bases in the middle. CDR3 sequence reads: CASSISLLQETQYF. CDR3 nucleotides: TGTGCCAGTAGTATTAGTCTTCTCCAAGAGACCCAGTACTTC.

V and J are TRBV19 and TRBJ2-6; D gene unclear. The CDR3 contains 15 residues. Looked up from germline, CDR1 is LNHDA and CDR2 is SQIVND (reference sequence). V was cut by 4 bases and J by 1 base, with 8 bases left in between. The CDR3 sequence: CASSTSRSGANVLTF. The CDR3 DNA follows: TGTGCCAGTAGTACCTCCCGGTCTGGGGCCAACGTCCTGACTTTC.

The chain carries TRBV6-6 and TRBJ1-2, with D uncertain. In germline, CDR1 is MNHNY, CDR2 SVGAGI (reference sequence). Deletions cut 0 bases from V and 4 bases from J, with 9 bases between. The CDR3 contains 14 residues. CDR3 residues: CASSYSSGFYGYTF. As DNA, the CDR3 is TGTGCCAGCAGTTACTCGTCAGGCTTCTATGGCTACACCTTC.

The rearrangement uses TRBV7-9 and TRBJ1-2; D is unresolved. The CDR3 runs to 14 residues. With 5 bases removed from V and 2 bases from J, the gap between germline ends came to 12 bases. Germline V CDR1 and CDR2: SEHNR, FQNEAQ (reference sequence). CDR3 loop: CASSPGPPNYGYTF. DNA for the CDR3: TGTGCCAGCAGCCCCGGGCCGCCCAACTATGGCTACACCTTC.

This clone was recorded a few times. The CDR3 DNA is TGTGCCAGCATTCTGTTCAGGGGAGAGAACACTGAAGCTTTCTTT. It encodes CASILFRGENTEAFF. The rearrangement links TRBV5-6 to TRBJ1-1; TRBD1 might be the D (6 bases). V lost 6 bases and J lost 1, with 16 bases in between. This CDR3 is built from 15 residues. Germline lookup yields CDR1 SGHDT and CDR2 YYEEEE.

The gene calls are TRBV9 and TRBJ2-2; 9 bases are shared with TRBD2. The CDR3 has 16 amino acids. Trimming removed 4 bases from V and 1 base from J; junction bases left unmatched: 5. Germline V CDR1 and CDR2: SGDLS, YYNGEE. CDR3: CASSLQTSGNTGELFF. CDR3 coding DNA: TGTGCCAGCAGCCTTCAGACTAGCGGGAACACCGGGGAGCTGTTTTTT.

The chain's CDR3 is CASSPQQGDQPQHF. The CDR3 nucleotides are TGCGCCAGCAGCCCCCAACAGGGGGATCAGCCCCAGCATTTT. The chain couples TRBV5-1 to TRBJ1-5; 8 bases are shared with TRBD1. V gave up 4 bases and J gave up 5 bases; unmatched junction bases: 5. CDR1 and CDR2 from the germline V gene are SGHRS and YFSETQ. The CDR3 consists of 14 residues.

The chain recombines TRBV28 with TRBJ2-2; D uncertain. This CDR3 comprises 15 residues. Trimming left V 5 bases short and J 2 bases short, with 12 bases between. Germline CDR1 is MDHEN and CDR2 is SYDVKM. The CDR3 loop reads CASSAPLVNTGELFF. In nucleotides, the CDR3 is TGTGCCAGCAGTGCTCCTCTGGTTAACACCGGGGAGCTGTTTTTT. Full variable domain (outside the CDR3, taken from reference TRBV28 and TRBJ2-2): DVKVTQSSRYLVKRTGEKVFLECVQDMDHENMFWYRQDPGLGLRLIYFSYDVKMKEKGDIPEGYSVSREKKERFSLILESASTNQTSMYLCASSAPLVNTGELFFGEGSRLTVL.

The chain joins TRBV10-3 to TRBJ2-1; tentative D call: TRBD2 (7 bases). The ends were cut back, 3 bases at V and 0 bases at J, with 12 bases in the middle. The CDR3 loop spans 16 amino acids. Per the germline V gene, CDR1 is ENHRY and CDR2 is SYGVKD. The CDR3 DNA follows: TGTGCCATCAGTGATTCGAGGGGGGGCTCCTACAATGAGCAGTTCTTC. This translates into CAISDSRGGSYNEQFF.

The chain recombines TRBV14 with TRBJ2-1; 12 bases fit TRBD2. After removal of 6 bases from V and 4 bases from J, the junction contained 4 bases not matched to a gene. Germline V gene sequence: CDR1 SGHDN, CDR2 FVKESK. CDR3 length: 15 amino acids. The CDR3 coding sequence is TGTGCCAGCAGGGCACTAGCGGGAGGTTACAATGAGCAGTTCTTC. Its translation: CASRALAGGYNEQFF.

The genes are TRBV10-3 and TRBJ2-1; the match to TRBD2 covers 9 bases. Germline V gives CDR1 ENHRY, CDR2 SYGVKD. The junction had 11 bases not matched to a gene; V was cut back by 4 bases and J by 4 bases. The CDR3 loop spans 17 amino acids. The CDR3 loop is CAISGNSGGPGYNEQFF. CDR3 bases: TGTGCCATCAGTGGCAATAGCGGGGGACCGGGGTACAATGAGCAGTTCTTC.

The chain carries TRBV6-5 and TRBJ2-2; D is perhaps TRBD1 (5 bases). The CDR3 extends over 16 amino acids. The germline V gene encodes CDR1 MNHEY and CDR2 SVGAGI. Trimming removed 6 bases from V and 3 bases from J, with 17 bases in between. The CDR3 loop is CASSYRGARDTGELFF. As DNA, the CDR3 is TGTGCCAGCAGCTACCGTGGGGCCCGGGACACCGGGGAGCTGTTTTTT.

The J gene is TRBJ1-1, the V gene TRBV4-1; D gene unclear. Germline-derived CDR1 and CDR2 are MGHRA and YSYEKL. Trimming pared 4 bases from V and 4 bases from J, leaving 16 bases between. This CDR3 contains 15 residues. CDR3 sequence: CASSRTGASGTEAFF. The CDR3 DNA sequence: TGCGCCAGCAGCCGCACGGGTGCTTCGGGCACTGAAGCTTTCTTT.

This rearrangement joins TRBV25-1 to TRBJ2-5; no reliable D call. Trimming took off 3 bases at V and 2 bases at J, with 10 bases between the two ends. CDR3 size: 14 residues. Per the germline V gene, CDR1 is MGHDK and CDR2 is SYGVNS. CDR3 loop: CASSDPSRQETQYF. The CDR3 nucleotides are TGTGCCAGCAGTGACCCCTCCAGGCAAGAGACCCAGTACTTC.

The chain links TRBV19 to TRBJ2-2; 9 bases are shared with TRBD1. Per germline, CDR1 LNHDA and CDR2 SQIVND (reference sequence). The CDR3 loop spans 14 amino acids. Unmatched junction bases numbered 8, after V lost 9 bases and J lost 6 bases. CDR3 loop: CASKGQGYSGELFF. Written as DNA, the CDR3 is TGTGCCAGCAAAGGACAGGGGTATTCCGGGGAGCTGTTTTTT. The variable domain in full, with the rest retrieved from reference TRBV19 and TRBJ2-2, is DGGITQSPKYLFRKEGQNVTLSCEQNLNHDAMYWYRQDPGQGLRLIYYSQIVNDFQKGDIAEGYSVSREKKESFPLTVTSAQKNPTAFYLCASKGQGYSGELFFGEGSRLTVL.